This T cell receptor beta chain originates from a study of T cell repertoires in cytomegalovirus infection. Whole-study context: As its CMV epitopes, the study selected recently identified HLA-C-restricted and well-studied HLA-B-restricted targets. Public TCR beta signature analysis indicated the presence of both CMV infection and matching HLA type.

TCRdb re-called the reads through MiXCR, storing one row per CDR3 protein. The data hold some 130,000 distinct CDR3 sequences, with around 32% observed a single time. Trimming took 1 base from V and 1 from J, leaving 4 bases between them. Germline V CDR1 and CDR2: SGHAT, FQDESV (reference sequence). The length of the CDR3 is 13 residues. The study's findings and limits: The ex vivo response was dominated by HLA-C-restricted CMV-specific TCR beta clonotypes. Cumulative frequency of public TCR beta families picked out carriers of CMV plus the relevant HLA.

A remark on this clonotype: Its antigen is not identified.

The sample in question was CD8+ T cells from cultured PBMCs, obtained from culture after CMV antigen stimulation. The chain has TRBV11-1 and TRBJ1-1; D uncertain. The clonotype originates from a human donor in good health (CMV status not recorded). Some clones in this sample may be carry-over from other donors' samples. The CDR3, as DNA: TGTGCCAGCAGCTTAGTTGCGAACACTGAAGCTTTCTTT. Protein product: CASSLVANTEAFF.